This T cell receptor beta chain was identified in a study of blood T cells in healthy people across ages. Study as a whole: The template switching approach captured approximately one barcoded beta molecule for every two T cells.

Using a J-beta primer mix together with a sample-barcoded 5' primer, a second PCR was run for roughly 6 to 12 cycles. TCRdb re-called the 5' RACE reads through MiXCR, storing one row per CDR3 protein. The sample includes just under 900,000 distinct CDR3 sequences, more than 25% seen only once; the top ten take 17%. The germline CDR1 and CDR2 sequences are SGHVS and FNYEAQ. With 1 base clipped from V and 4 bases from J, the junction kept 3 bases outside the gene matches. This CDR3 spans 16 amino acids. In each sample, at least 7 million PBMCs were isolated. Material for sequencing was blood. The V gene is TRBV7-6, the J gene TRBJ1-6, with 8 bases aligning to TRBD1. The sequence came from a woman of 80 years or more in good health. Written as DNA, the CDR3 is TGTGCCAGCAGCTTAGGAGGGACAGGTTATAATTCACCCCTCCACTTT. It codes for CASSLGGTGYNSPLHF.